Listed below are T cell receptor beta chains from one sample, sequenced in a study of blood T cell repertoires in COVID-19. The table came from immunoSEQ multiplex PCR; TCRdb's copy has only in-frame clones and leaves some out. The sample lists roughly 180,000 clones, approximately 85% seen once, with around 7.5% in the top ten. The specimen sequenced was peripheral blood. The source of these receptors is a woman aged 55-75 years with acute or convalescent COVID-19. CDR3s include the opening cysteine and the closing phenylalanine or tryptophan. The D gene is left open where the match is weak. The size of a clone is reported for some rows only, either as once, few or many, or as a class for expanded clones.

CDR3 length	J gene	D gene	clone size	V gene	CDR3 DNA	CDR3 protein
13	TRBJ2-3	NA	NA	TRBV12-5	TGTGCTAGTGGTTTGGATAATCCAGATACGCAGTATTTT	CASGLDNPDTQYF
14	TRBJ1-1	NA	NA	TRBV3-1/TRBV3-2	TGTGCCAGCAGCCACGGGACTCCGAACACTGAAGCTTTCTTT	CASSHGTPNTEAFF
16	TRBJ1-2	TRBD1	NA	TRBV29-1	TGCAGCGTGGGACAGGTTTCTGAGGTTACTAACTATGGCTACACCTTC	CSVGQVSEVTNYGYTF
14	TRBJ1-4	NA	NA	TRBV28	TGTGCCAGCAGTTTGGGAGGGCGGAGTGAAAAACTGTTTTTT	CASSLGGRSEKLFF
13	TRBJ1-1	NA	NA	TRBV5-1	TGCGCCAGCAGCTTGGATACAGGGACCCAAGCTTTCTTT	CASSLDTGTQAFF
16	TRBJ1-1	NA	NA	TRBV6-1	TGTGCCAGCAGTGAAGAAGAGTCAGGGCTGGGGGCTGAGACTTTCTTT	CASSEEESGLGAETFF
16	TRBJ1-1	TRBD1	NA	TRBV7-9	TGTGCCAGCAGCTTAGTCCCGGGACAGCAGAACACTGAAGCTTTCTTT	CASSLVPGQQNTEAFF
18	TRBJ2-2	TRBD2	once	TRBV3-1/TRBV3-2	TGTGCCAGCAGCCAAGGTCTTGCGGGAGGTTATTTGATCGGGGAGCTGTTTTTT	CASSQGLAGGYLIGELFF
15	TRBJ2-2	NA	NA	TRBV7-2	TGTGCCAGCAGCTTAGGACTCACGAACACCGGGGAGCTGTTTTTT	CASSLGLTNTGELFF
15	TRBJ1-5	NA	NA	TRBV11-2	TGTGCCAGCAGCCTTGGGGGCCTTTTCAATCAGCCCCAGCATTTT	CASSLGGLFNQPQHF
19	TRBJ2-5	TRBD2	NA	TRBV3-1/TRBV3-2	TGTGCCAGCAGCCCCCGTGGAGCTAGCGGGAGTCTTTCGGGTGAGACCCAGTACTTC	CASSPRGASGSLSGETQYF
13	TRBJ1-5	NA	once	TRBV10-2	TGCGCCAGCAGTTGGGGAGGGGCTGAGCCCCAGCATTTT	CASSWGGAEPQHF
16	TRBJ1-2	TRBD1	NA	TRBV2	TGTGCCAGCAGCGGGACAGGGGCTCGGGCTAACTATGGCTACACCTTC	CASSGTGARANYGYTF
13	TRBJ2-1	TRBD2	NA	TRBV3-1/TRBV3-2	TGTGCCAGCAGCCCCGGGACTAGCGGGAGGGCCTTCTTC	CASSPGTSGRAFF
14	TRBJ1-1	NA	NA	TRBV6-5	TGTGCCAGCAAAACACAGGTTATGAACACTGAAGCTTTCTTT	CASKTQVMNTEAFF
14	TRBJ1-2	NA	NA	TRBV28	TGTGCCAGCAGCGGGGGGCTTGGTAACTATGGCTACACCTTC	CASSGGLGNYGYTF
15	TRBJ1-5	NA	few	TRBV7-8	TGTGCCAGCAGCTTATACGCTCAGGGAAAACAGCCCCAGCATTTT	CASSLYAQGKQPQHF
14	TRBJ2-5	NA	NA	TRBV6-6	TGTGCCAGCAAAGGGGGGGCCCTCCAAGAGACCCAGTACTTC	CASKGGALQETQYF
15	TRBJ1-1	TRBD1	NA	TRBV5-1	TGCGCCAGCAGCTGGGGGACAGGAGGAAACACTGAAGCTTTCTTT	CASSWGTGGNTEAFF
13	TRBJ1-1	NA	NA	TRBV6-6	TGTGCCAGCAGTTTCCAGTGGAACACTGAAGCTTTCTTT	CASSFQWNTEAFF
16	TRBJ1-6	NA	NA	TRBV30	TGTGCCTGGAGTACGTCAGACCGGCGGGATAATTCACCCCTCCACTTT	CAWSTSDRRDNSPLHF
17	TRBJ1-6	NA	NA	TRBV27	TGTGCCAGCAGTTTAACCCACCCGAGCTCCTATAATTCACCCCTCCACTTT	CASSLTHPSSYNSPLHF
14	TRBJ1-4	NA	NA	TRBV3-1/TRBV3-2	TGTGCCAGCAGTCATGCTGGGGGCGTTGAAAAACTGTTTTTT	CASSHAGGVEKLFF
13	TRBJ2-5	NA	NA	TRBV27	TGTGCCAGCTCGTCTTCCGGTTGGGAGACCCAGTACTTC	CASSSSGWETQYF
15	TRBJ2-3	NA	NA	TRBV18	TGTGCCAGCTCACCCCTCAGGGGACCTCAGGATACGCAGTATTTT	CASSPLRGPQDTQYF
13	TRBJ1-1	NA	NA	TRBV30	TGTGCCTGGGAGGGACGGGAGGTCACTGAAGCTTTCTTT	CAWEGREVTEAFF
17	TRBJ2-7	TRBD2	NA	TRBV5-1	TGCGCCAGCAGCTTGGCCCCCGGACTAGCGGGAGGCAACGAGCAGTACTTC	CASSLAPGLAGGNEQYF
14	TRBJ2-1	NA	NA	TRBV4-1	TGCGCCAGCAGCCTGATGACAGTTTACAATGAGCAGTTCTTC	CASSLMTVYNEQFF
16	TRBJ1-4	NA	NA	TRBV5-1	TGCGCCAGCAGCTTGGGACAGCCGGCAACTAATGAAAAACTGTTTTTT	CASSLGQPATNEKLFF
15	TRBJ2-1	NA	few	TRBV5-1	TGCGCCAGCAGCTTGGATATATTCTCCTACAATGAGCAGTTCTTC	CASSLDIFSYNEQFF
15	TRBJ1-4	TRBD1	NA	TRBV19	TGTGCCAGTAGGTACCGGGACAGGGCTAATGAAAAACTGTTTTTT	CASRYRDRANEKLFF
17	TRBJ1-1	TRBD1	NA	TRBV5-5	TGTGCCAGCAGCTTAAGTCATCACAGGGGATGGAACACTGAAGCTTTCTTT	CASSLSHHRGWNTEAFF
14	TRBJ1-6	TRBD1	NA	TRBV5-1	TGCGCCAGCAGCCCGGGACAGGGCTCTTCACCCCTCCACTTT	CASSPGQGSSPLHF
11	TRBJ2-7	NA	NA	TRBV30	TGTGCCTGGAGGCAGGCCTACGAGCAGTACTTC	CAWRQAYEQYF
15	TRBJ1-1	NA	NA	TRBV3-1/TRBV3-2	TGTGCCAGCAGCCAAGGTTTCATCAAGAACACTGAAGCTTTCTTT	CASSQGFIKNTEAFF
14	TRBJ1-1	NA	NA	TRBV5-4	TGTGCCAGCAGCTTGGAAATCACGGACTCTGAAGCTTTCTTT	CASSLEITDSEAFF
14	TRBJ1-2	TRBD1	NA	TRBV5-1	TGCGCCAGCAGCTCGGGACAGCTAAGATCGGGCTACACCTTC	CASSSGQLRSGYTF
15	TRBJ2-7	NA	NA	TRBV15	TGTGCCACCAGCAGGGAGACAGCTCCAACCTACGAGCAGTACTTC	CATSRETAPTYEQYF
16	TRBJ2-2	TRBD1	NA	TRBV3-1/TRBV3-2	TGTGCCAGCAGCCAAGGGACAGGGAGCAACACCGGGGAGCTGTTTTTT	CASSQGTGSNTGELFF
15	TRBJ1-3	TRBD1	few	TRBV19	TGTGCCAGTAGTATAGACGGGACAGAGAGAAACACCATATATTTT	CASSIDGTERNTIYF
15	TRBJ1-5	TRBD1	NA	TRBV9	TGTGCCAGCAGCCCGGGACAGGGAGCTACCCAGCCCCAGCATTTT	CASSPGQGATQPQHF
12	TRBJ1-6	NA	few	TRBV27	TGTGCCAGCAGTTTTTCGAATTCACCCCTCCACTTT	CASSFSNSPLHF
16	TRBJ2-5	TRBD2	once	TRBV29-1	TGCAGCGTTCTTGGACTAGCGGGAGTTTCGCAAGAGACCCAGTACTTC	CSVLGLAGVSQETQYF
13	TRBJ1-5	NA	once	TRBV20-1	TGCAGTGCTAGTATCCAGGGGTATCAGCCCCAGCATTTT	CSASIQGYQPQHF
15	TRBJ1-1	NA	NA	TRBV27	TGTGCCAGCAGTTCGCCCGAGGGGGGGGGCACTGAAGCTTTCTTT	CASSSPEGGGTEAFF
13	TRBJ2-5	NA	NA	TRBV7-2	TGTGCCAGCAGCGCAGACATCGGAGAGACCCAGTACTTC	CASSADIGETQYF
19	TRBJ2-1	NA	NA	TRBV21-1	TGTGCCAGCAACAGGATATGTCAGGAAACCAGTAGCTCCTACAATGAGCAGTTCTTC	CASNRICQETSSSYNEQFF
13	TRBJ1-1	NA	NA	TRBV11-2	TGTGCCAGCAGCTTACGCGTGAACACTGAAGCTTTCTTT	CASSLRVNTEAFF
14	TRBJ2-2	NA	NA	TRBV27	TGTGCCAGCAGGCGCCTAGCGAACACCGGGGAGCTGTTTTTT	CASRRLANTGELFF
16	TRBJ2-7	NA	NA	TRBV3-1/TRBV3-2	TGTGCCAGCAGCCAAGGCGGGGGCCGCCCTTCGGGCGAGCAGTACTTC	CASSQGGGRPSGEQYF